Listed below are T cell receptor beta chains from one sample, sequenced in a study of T cells in Graves' hyperthyroidism and ophthalmopathy. TCRdb re-derived calls from the multiplex PCR reads in MiXCR, one entry per CDR3 protein. The data contain about 250,000 distinct CDR3 sequences, about 25% of them seen just once; the ten biggest clones take up 35%. Sequencing input: blood. These receptor sequences come from a woman aged 40 to 49 with Graves' ophthalmopathy. Both conserved end residues are part of each CDR3. D genes are given only for firm matches. A row's size may be missing; if present it is once, few, many or a size class.

v_call	clone_size	d_call	j_call	cdr3_nt	cdr3_aa
TRBV28	many	TRBD2	TRBJ2-7	TGTGCCAGCAGTTCCCCGGCGGGACTAGCGGGGTCCTACGAGCAGTACTTC	CASSSPAGLAGSYEQYF
TRBV6-1	NA	TRBD1	TRBJ1-2	TGTGCCAGCACCCAGGACAGGGTAGATGGCTACACCTTC	CASTQDRVDGYTF
TRBV11-2	many	NA	TRBJ1-2	TGTGCCAGCAGCTTAGATCTGTCAGGGGCGGATGGCTACACCTTC	CASSLDLSGADGYTF
TRBV30	many	TRBD1	TRBJ2-7	TGTGCCTTTGGACAGGGGACCTACGAGCAGTACTTC	CAFGQGTYEQYF
TRBV6-5	many	TRBD1	TRBJ1-1	TGTGCCAGCAGTTACTTACAGGGGTATGAAGCTTTCTTT	CASSYLQGYEAFF
TRBV12-3/TRBV12-4	many	NA	TRBJ1-1	TGTGCCAGCAGTTTAGTGGAGACGAACACTGAAGCTTTCTTT	CASSLVETNTEAFF
TRBV3-1	many	TRBD1	TRBJ2-5	TGTGCCAGCAGCCAAGAAGGGGGCAGTGCGGTGACCCAGTACTTC	CASSQEGGSAVTQYF
TRBV6-1	few	NA	TRBJ2-5	TGTGCCAGCAGTGATAGCGGCGGGGCCTCCCAAGAGACCCAGTACTTC	CASSDSGGASQETQYF
TRBV25-1	many	NA	TRBJ2-5	TGTGCCAGCAGTGAATTGGAACGGCCCAAAGAGACCCAGTACTTC	CASSELERPKETQYF
TRBV15	NA	NA	TRBJ1-2	TGTGCCACCAGCGGGGGACAAGTCAAGGGTGGCTACACCTTC	CATSGGQVKGGYTF
TRBV29-1	many	NA	TRBJ1-2	TGCAGCGTTGAGGAGGGGGAGATCTATGGCTACACCTTC	CSVEEGEIYGYTF
TRBV2	many	NA	TRBJ1-2	TGTGCCAGCAGTGAACAGGGAGGCTATGGCTACACCTTC	CASSEQGGYGYTF
TRBV19	many	NA	TRBJ1-5	TGTGCCAGTAGTATAGCACAGGGCTACAATCAGCCCCAGCATTTT	CASSIAQGYNQPQHF
TRBV28	many	TRBD1	TRBJ1-5	TGTGCCAGCAGACTGCGGGGACAGGGTTTTCAGCCCCAGCATTTT	CASRLRGQGFQPQHF
TRBV30	many	NA	TRBJ2-7	TGTGCCTGGAGGCCTGGGGCTAGCGTCGGGTACGAGCAGTACTTC	CAWRPGASVGYEQYF
TRBV28	many	NA	TRBJ2-7	TGTGCCAGCAGTTTGGAGCAGGGTCGGTACGAGCAGTACTTC	CASSLEQGRYEQYF
TRBV2	many	NA	TRBJ2-2	TGTGCCAGCAAGGGGGGGCCCACGAACACCGGGGAGCTGTTTTTT	CASKGGPTNTGELFF
TRBV6-1	few	NA	TRBJ1-2	TGTGCCAGCACCTTCTTGGGGAACCCAAACTATGGCTACACCTTC	CASTFLGNPNYGYTF
TRBV3-1	many	NA	TRBJ1-2	TGTGCCAGCAGCCATGTACTTGGCTACACCTTC	CASSHVLGYTF
TRBV6-5	NA	TRBD1	TRBJ2-7	TGTGCCAGCAGTTCGACGGGACAGGGGGCGACCTACGAGCAGTACTTC	CASSSTGQGATYEQYF
TRBV5-5	many	NA	TRBJ1-2	TGTGCCAGCAGCTTCCGGAGCCGAGAAATCCCCTATGGCTACACCTTC	CASSFRSREIPYGYTF
TRBV29-1	NA	TRBD2	TRBJ2-5	TGCAGCGTTGAGGCTATCGGGAGGGTGGTAGAGACCCAGTACTTC	CSVEAIGRVVETQYF
TRBV6-6	many	NA	TRBJ2-5	TGTGCCACTAGAGGGATAAAGGGGTGGGAGACCCAGTACTTC	CATRGIKGWETQYF
TRBV6-1	NA	NA	TRBJ2-5	TGTGCCAGCAGTGAGACAGGTACGCACAAAGAAGAGACCCAGTACTTC	CASSETGTHKEETQYF
TRBV6-2/TRBV6-3	NA	TRBD1	TRBJ1-1	TGTGCCAGCAGGAGCCCTCCAGGGACAGCGGGTAGGTTAAACACTGAAGCTTTCTTT	CASRSPPGTAGRLNTEAFF
TRBV28	many	TRBD1	TRBJ2-4	TGTGCCAGCTCCGGGACAGCCTTAGCCAAAAACATTCAGTACTTC	CASSGTALAKNIQYF
TRBV20-1	NA	TRBD2	TRBJ2-5	TGCAGTGCTAGAGATCTTTTGAAGGCGGGGGAACAAGAGACACAGTACTTC	CSARDLLKAGEQETQYF
TRBV6-5	many	NA	TRBJ1-1	TGTGCCAGCAGCCCTAATTTCCAGGGTCGGAACACTGAAGCTTTCTTT	CASSPNFQGRNTEAFF
TRBV18	few	NA	TRBJ1-1	TGTGCCAGCTCACCGGACACAACGAACACTGAAGCTTTCTTT	CASSPDTTNTEAFF
TRBV28	many	TRBD1	TRBJ1-2	TGTGCCAGCAGTTGGGCCGGGGACAGGGTTTTTAATGGCTACACCTTC	CASSWAGDRVFNGYTF
TRBV20-1	many	NA	TRBJ2-3	TGCAGTGCGAGAGGAGTGCAGGGCAGCGGAGACACAGATACGCAGTATTTT	CSARGVQGSGDTDTQYF
TRBV7-2	many	NA	TRBJ1-2	TGTGCCAGCAACCCGCGGGGGGGGATTGGCTACACCTTC	CASNPRGGIGYTF
TRBV28	many	TRBD2	TRBJ2-7	TGTGCCAGCACCGGGTCGGGGGGGTTGGACGAGCAGTACTTC	CASTGSGGLDEQYF
TRBV28	many	NA	TRBJ1-2	TGTGCCAGCAGTTTTTTGGTAGGGACCGACTATGGCTACACCTTC	CASSFLVGTDYGYTF
TRBV24-1	many	NA	TRBJ1-2	TGTGCCACCAGTGAACTCCTGGGGGGCTACACCTTC	CATSELLGGYTF
TRBV5-1	many	NA	TRBJ2-7	TGCGCCAGCAGCTTGGATGACAGGCGACCGTCCTACGAGCAGTACTTC	CASSLDDRRPSYEQYF
TRBV24-1	NA	NA	TRBJ2-5	TGTGCCACCAGTGGTACTACAGGGACGGCCCCTTGGCAAGAGACCCAGTACTTC	CATSGTTGTAPWQETQYF
TRBV7-9	many	NA	TRBJ2-1	TGTGCCAGCAGCTTAAAAAGCAATGAGCAGTTCTTC	CASSLKSNEQFF
TRBV19	many	TRBD2	TRBJ2-7	TGTGCCAGTAGTACGGGGACTAGCGGGAGTTACGAGCAGTACTTC	CASSTGTSGSYEQYF
TRBV20-1	many	TRBD1	TRBJ2-7	TGCAGCGCCAGCCAACAGGGGGTCGAGCAGTACTTC	CSASQQGVEQYF
TRBV7-3	many	TRBD1	TRBJ1-1	TGTGCCAGCAGCGAGCAGGGGGGTGGCACTGAAGCTTTCTTT	CASSEQGGGTEAFF